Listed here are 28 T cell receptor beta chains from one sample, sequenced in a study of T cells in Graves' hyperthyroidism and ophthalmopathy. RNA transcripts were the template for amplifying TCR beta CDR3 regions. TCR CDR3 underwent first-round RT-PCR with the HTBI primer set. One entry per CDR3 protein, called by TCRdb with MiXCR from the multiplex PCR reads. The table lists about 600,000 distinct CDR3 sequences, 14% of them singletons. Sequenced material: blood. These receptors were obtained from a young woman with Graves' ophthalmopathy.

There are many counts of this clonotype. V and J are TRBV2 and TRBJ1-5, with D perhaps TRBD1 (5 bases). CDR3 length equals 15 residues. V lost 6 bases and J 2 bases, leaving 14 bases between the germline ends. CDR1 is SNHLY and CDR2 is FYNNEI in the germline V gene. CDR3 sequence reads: CASRREGIGNQPQHF. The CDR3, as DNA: TGTGCCAGCAGGAGGGAGGGGATTGGCAATCAGCCCCAGCATTTT. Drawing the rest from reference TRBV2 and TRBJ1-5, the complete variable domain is EPEVTQTPSHQVTQMGQEVILRCVPISNHLYFYWYRQILGQKVEFLVSFYNNEISEKSEIFDDQFSVERPDGSNFTLKIRSTKLEDSAMYFCASRREGIGNQPQHFGDGTRLSIL.

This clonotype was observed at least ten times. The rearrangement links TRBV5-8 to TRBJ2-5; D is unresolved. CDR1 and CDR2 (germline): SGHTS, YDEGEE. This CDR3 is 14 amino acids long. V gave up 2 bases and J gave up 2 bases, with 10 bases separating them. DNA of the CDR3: TGTGCCAGCAGCTTCGCCGAGACGCAAGAGACCCAGTACTTC. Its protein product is CASSFAETQETQYF.

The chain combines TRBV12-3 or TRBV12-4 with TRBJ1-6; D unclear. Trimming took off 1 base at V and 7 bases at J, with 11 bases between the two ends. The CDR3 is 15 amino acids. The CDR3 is CASSLELGGNSPLHF. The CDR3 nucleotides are TGTGCCAGCAGTTTAGAGTTGGGTGGAAATTCACCCCTCCACTTT.

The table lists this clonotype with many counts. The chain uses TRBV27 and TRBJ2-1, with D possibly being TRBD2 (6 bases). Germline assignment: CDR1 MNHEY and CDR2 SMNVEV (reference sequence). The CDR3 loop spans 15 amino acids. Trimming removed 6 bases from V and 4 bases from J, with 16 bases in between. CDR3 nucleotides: TGTGCCAGCAGCCCCGAAGAGGCGGGGTACAATGAGCAGTTCTTC. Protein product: CASSPEEAGYNEQFF.

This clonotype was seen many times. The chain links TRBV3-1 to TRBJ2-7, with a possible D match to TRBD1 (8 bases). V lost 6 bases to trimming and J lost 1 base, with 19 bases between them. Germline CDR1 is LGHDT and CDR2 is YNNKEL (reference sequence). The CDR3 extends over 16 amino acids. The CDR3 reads CASSQQGGTGSYEQYF. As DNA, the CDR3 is TGTGCCAGCAGTCAGCAGGGAGGGACAGGTTCCTACGAGCAGTACTTC.

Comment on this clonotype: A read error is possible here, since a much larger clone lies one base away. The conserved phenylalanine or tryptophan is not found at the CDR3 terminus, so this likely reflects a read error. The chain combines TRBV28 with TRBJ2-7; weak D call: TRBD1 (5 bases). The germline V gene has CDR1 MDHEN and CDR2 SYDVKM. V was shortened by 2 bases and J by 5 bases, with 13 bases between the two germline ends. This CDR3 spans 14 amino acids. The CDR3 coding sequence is TGTGCCAGCAGTTTAGGTCAGGGTGTCCACGAGCAGTACCTC. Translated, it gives CASSLGQGVHEQYL.

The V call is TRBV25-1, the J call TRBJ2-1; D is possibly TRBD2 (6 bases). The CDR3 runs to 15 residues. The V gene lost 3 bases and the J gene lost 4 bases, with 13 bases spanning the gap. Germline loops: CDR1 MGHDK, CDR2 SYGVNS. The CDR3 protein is CASSEYGSLYNEQFF. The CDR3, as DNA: TGTGCCAGCAGTGAGTACGGGAGTCTATACAATGAGCAGTTCTTC. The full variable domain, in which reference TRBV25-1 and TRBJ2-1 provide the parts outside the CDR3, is EADIYQTPRYLVIGTGKKITLECSQTMGHDKMYWYQQDPGMELHLIHYSYGVNSTEKGDLSSESTVSRIRTEHFPLTLESARPSHTSQYLCASSEYGSLYNEQFFGPGTRLTVL.

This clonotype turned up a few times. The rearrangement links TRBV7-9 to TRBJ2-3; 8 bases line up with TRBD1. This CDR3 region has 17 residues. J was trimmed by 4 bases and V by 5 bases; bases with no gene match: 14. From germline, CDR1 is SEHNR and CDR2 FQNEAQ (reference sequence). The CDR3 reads CASSAAPGRGLADTQYF. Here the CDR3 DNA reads TGTGCCAGCAGCGCCGCCCCGGGCAGGGGGCTAGCAGATACGCAGTATTTT.

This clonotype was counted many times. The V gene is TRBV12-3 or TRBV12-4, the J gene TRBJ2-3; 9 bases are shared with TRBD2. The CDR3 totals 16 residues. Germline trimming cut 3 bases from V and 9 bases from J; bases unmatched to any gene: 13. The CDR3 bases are TGTGCCAGCAGTTTCCCCGCGGGAGGGTTTTTTATCACGCAGTATTTT. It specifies CASSFPAGGFFITQYF.

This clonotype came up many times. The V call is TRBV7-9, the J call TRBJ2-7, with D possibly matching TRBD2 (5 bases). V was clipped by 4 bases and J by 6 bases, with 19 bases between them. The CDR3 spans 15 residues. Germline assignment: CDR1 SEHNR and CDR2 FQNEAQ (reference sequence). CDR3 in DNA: TGTGCCAGCAGCTGGGAACTAGTGCCCTCAGGCGAGCAGTACTTC. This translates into CASSWELVPSGEQYF.

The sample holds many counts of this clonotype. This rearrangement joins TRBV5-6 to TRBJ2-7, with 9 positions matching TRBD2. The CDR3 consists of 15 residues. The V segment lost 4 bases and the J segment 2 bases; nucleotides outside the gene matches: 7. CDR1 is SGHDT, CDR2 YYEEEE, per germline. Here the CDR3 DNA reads TGTGCCAGCAGCCCCGGACTAGCGTCGGCCTACGAGCAGTACTTC. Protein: CASSPGLASAYEQYF.

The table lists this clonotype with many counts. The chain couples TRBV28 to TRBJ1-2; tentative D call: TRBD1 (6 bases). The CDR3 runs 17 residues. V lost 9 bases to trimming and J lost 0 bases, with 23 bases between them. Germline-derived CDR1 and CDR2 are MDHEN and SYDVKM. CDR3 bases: TGTGCCAGTCTACCCCTTCGTACAGGGCCAGCTAACTATGGCTACACCTTC. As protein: CASLPLRTGPANYGYTF.

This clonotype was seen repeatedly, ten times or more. CDR3 protein: CSVEDGTSGSRNEQFF. CDR3 DNA: TGCAGCGTTGAAGATGGGACTAGCGGGAGTAGGAATGAGCAGTTCTTC. This chain uses TRBV29-1 with TRBJ2-1; 14 bases align to TRBD2. Per the germline V gene, CDR1 is SQVTM and CDR2 is ANQGSEA. J lost 7 bases, V lost 0 bases, and 5 bases had no gene match. This CDR3 region has 16 residues.

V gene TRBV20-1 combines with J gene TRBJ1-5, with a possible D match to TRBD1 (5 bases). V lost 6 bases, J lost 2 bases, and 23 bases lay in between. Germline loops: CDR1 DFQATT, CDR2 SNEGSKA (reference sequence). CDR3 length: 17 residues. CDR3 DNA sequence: TGCAGTGCCGGGACGCCGGACGGGCCAGTCGGCAATCAGCCCCAGCATTTT. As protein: CSAGTPDGPVGNQPQHF.

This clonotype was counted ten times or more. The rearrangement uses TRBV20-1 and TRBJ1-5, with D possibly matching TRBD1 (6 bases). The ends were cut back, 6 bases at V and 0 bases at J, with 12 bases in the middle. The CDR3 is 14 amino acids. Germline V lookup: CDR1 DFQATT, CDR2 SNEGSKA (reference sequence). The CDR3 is CSAKGHYSNQPQHF. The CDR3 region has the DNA TGCAGTGCAAAGGGACATTATAGCAATCAGCCCCAGCATTTT.

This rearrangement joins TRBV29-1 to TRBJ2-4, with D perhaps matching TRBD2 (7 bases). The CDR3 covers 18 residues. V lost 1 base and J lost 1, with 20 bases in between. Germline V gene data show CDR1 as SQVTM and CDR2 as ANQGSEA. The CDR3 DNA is TGCAGCGTTGAAGCTCTGGGGGCGGGGGTTCTGGCCAAAAACATTCAGTACTTC. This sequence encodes CSVEALGAGVLAKNIQYF.

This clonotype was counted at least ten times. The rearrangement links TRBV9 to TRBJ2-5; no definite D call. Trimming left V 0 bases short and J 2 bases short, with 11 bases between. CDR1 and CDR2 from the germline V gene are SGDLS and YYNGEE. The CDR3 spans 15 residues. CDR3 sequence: CASSVGAAQQETQYF. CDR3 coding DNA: TGTGCCAGCAGCGTAGGTGCAGCGCAACAAGAGACCCAGTACTTC.

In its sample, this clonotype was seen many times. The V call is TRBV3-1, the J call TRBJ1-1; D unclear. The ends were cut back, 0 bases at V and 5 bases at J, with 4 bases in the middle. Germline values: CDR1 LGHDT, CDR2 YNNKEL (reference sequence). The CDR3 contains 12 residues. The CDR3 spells CASSQDRTEAFF. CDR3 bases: TGTGCCAGCAGCCAAGACAGGACTGAAGCTTTCTTT.

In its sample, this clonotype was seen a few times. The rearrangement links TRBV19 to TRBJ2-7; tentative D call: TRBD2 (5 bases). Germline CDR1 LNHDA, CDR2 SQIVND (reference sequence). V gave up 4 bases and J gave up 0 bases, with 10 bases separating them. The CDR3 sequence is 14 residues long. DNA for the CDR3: TGTGCCAGTAGTACGGGGATCTCCTCCTACGAGCAGTACTTC. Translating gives CASSTGISSYEQYF.

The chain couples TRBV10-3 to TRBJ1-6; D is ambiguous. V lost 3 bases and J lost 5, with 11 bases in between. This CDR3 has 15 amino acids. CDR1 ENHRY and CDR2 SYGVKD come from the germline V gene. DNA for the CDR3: TGTGCCATCAGTGATTCAGCAGCCGATAATTCACCCCTCCACTTT. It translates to CAISDSAADNSPLHF.

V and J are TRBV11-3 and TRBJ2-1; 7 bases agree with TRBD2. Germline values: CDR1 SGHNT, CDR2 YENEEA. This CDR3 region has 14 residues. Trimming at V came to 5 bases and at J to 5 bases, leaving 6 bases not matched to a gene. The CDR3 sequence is CASSPGTTHNEQFF. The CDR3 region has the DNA TGTGCCAGCAGCCCGGGGACTACCCACAATGAGCAGTTCTTC.

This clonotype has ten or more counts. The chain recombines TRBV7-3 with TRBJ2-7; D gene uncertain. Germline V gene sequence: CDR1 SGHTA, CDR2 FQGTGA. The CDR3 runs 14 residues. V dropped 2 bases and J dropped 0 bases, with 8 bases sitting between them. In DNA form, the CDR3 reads TGTGCCAGCAGCTTACAACCTGGCTCCTACGAGCAGTACTTC. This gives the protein CASSLQPGSYEQYF.

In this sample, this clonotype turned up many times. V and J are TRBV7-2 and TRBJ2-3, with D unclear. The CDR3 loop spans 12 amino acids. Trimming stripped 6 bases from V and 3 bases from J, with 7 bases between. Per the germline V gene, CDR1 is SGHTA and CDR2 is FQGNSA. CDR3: CASRLTTDTQYF. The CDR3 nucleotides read TGTGCCAGCAGATTAACAACAGATACGCAGTATTTT.

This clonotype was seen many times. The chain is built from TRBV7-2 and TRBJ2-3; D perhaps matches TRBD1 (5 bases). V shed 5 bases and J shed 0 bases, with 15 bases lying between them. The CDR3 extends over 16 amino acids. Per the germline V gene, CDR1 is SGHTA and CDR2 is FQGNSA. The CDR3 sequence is CASSPVWGSSTDTQYF. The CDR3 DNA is TGTGCCAGCAGCCCCGTCTGGGGCTCTAGCACAGATACGCAGTATTTT.

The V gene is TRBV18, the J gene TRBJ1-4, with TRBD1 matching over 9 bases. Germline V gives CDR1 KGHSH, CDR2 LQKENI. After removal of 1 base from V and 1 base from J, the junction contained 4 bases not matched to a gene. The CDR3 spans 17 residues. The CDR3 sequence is CASSPRGQGLTNEKLFF. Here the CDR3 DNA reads TGTGCCAGCTCACCACGTGGACAGGGGCTAACTAATGAAAAACTGTTTTTT.

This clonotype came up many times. The CDR3 sequence: CASSPYGQGNTGELFF. In DNA form, the CDR3 reads TGTGCCAGCTCACCTTATGGACAGGGGAACACCGGGGAGCTGTTTTTT. The J gene is TRBJ2-2, the V gene TRBV18; 8 nucleotides align to TRBD1. This CDR3 has 16 amino acids. V lost 3 bases and J lost 1; bases outside the gene matches: 4. Germline V lookup: CDR1 KGHSH, CDR2 LQKENI.

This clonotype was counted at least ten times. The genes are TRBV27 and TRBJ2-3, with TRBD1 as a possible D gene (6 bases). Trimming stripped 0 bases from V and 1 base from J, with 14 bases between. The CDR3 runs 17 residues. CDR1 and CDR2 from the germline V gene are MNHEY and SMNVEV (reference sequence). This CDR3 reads CASSLSPGDAGTDTQYF. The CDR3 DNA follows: TGTGCCAGCAGTTTATCACCAGGGGACGCTGGCACAGATACGCAGTATTTT.

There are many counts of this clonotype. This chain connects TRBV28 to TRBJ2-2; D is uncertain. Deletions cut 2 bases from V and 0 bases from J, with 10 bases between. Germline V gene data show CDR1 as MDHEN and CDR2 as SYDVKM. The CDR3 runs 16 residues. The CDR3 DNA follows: TGTGCCAGCAGTTTACGGCCCAGTGCGAACACCGGGGAGCTGTTTTTT. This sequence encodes CASSLRPSANTGELFF.